The text below deals with one T cell receptor (beta chain). Clones were sequenced by immunoSEQ multiplex PCR, and TCRdb holds only the in-frame ones, with some missing. Counted here are just over 80,000 clones, 87% occurring once; the ten biggest clones make up approximately 0.3%. Germline V gene data show CDR1 as SSHAT and CDR2 as FNYEAQ (reference sequence). V was trimmed by 5 bases and J by 6 bases, leaving 13 bases between them. The CDR3 sequence is 13 residues long. The data derive from a study of OX40 agonist ivuxolimab in advanced cancers. Background on the study: Two cutaneous melanoma patients and one hepatocellular carcinoma patient, three in all, had partial responses.

The source is an adult with an advanced solid tumor such as melanoma, head and neck, liver or kidney cancer. The sequenced sample was CD4+ or CD8+ T cells sorted from blood, obtained in a trial of the OX40 agonist ivuxolimab. This rearrangement joins TRBV7-7 to TRBJ2-5; D gene uncertain. This CDR3 reads CASSPQTVKTQYF. In nucleotides, the CDR3 is TGTGCCAGCAGCCCCCAGACTGTAAAGACCCAGTACTTC.